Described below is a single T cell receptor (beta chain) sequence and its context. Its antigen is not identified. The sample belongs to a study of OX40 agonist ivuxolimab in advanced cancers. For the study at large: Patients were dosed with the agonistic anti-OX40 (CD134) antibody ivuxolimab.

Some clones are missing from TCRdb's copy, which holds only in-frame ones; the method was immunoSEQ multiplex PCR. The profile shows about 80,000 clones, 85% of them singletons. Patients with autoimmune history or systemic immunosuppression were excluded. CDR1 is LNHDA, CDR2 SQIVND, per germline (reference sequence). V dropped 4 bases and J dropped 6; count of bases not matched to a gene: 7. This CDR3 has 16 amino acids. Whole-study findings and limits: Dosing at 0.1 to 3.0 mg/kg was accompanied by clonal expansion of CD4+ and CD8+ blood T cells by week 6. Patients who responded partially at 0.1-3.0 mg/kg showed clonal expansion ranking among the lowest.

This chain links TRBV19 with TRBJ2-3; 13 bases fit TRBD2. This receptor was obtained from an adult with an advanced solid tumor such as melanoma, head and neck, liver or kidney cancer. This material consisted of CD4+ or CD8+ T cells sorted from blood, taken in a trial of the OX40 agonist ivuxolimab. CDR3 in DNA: TGTGCCAGTAGTACTCGGACTAGCGGGAGTACGGATACGCAGTATTTT. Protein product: CASSTRTSGSTDTQYF.